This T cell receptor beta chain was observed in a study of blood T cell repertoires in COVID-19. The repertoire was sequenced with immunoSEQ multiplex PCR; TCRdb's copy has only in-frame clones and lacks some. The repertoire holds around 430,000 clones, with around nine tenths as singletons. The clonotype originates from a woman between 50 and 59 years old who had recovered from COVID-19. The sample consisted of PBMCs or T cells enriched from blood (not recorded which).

Here the CDR3 DNA reads TGTGCCAGCAGCTTAGGGGGGCCGGGACAGAGCTATGGCTACACCTTC. Amino acid sequence: CASSLGGPGQSYGYTF. This rearrangement joins TRBV7-6 to TRBJ1-2; the match to TRBD1 covers 7 bases. CDR3 length: 16 amino acids. V was clipped by 1 base and J by 4 bases; unmatched bases: 9. Germline CDR1 and CDR2: SGHVS and FNYEAQ.